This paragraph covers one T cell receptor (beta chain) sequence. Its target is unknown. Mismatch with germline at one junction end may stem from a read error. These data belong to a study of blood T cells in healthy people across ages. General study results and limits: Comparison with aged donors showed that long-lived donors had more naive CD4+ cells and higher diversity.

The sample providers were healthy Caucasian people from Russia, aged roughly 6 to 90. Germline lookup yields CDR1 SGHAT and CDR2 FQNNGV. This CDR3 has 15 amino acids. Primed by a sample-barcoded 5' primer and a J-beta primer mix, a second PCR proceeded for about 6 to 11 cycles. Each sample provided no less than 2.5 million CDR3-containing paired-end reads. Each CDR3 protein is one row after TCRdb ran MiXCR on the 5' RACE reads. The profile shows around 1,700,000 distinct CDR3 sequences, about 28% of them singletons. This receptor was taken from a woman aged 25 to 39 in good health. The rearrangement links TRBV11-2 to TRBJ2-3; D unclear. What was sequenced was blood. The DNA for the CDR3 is TGTGCCAACAGCTTAGGAAGAAGGGCCACAGATACGCAGTATTTT. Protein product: CANSLGRRATDTQYF.